The 8 T cell receptor beta chains below come from one sample, sequenced in a study of patients and donors after allogeneic stem cell transplantation. TCRdb re-derived calls from the RT-PCR reads in MiXCR, one entry per CDR3 protein. The sample holds some 230,000 distinct CDR3 sequences, 13% to 15% seen once. Sequenced material: blood, either unsorted or a sorted T cell fraction (not recorded which). The receptors were sampled from a human donor who was either an allogeneic HSCT recipient or a stem cell or donor lymphocyte infusion donor (not recorded which). It is not recorded whose cells these are; they may come from a transplant donor.

This clonotype was recorded a few times. The CDR3 reads CSARTDRVYGYTF. CDR3 in DNA: TGCAGTGCTAGAACCGACAGGGTCTATGGCTACACCTTC. The rearrangement links TRBV20-1 to TRBJ1-2, with 7 positions matching TRBD1. J lost 4 bases, V lost 2 bases, and 4 bases had no gene match. The CDR3 is made up of 13 amino acids. The germline V gene has CDR1 DFQATT and CDR2 SNEGSKA (reference sequence).

This clonotype turned up a few times. The chain uses TRBV5-1 and TRBJ2-1; 8 bases line up with TRBD2. Germline-derived CDR1 and CDR2 are SGHRS and YFSETQ. CDR3 length: 15 amino acids. The V segment lost 0 bases and the J segment 6 bases; nucleotides outside the gene matches: 5. The CDR3 here is CASSLVGLVSNEQFF. CDR3 sequence (DNA): TGCGCCAGCAGCTTGGTGGGACTAGTGAGCAATGAGCAGTTCTTC. Full variable domain (remainder filled in from reference TRBV5-1 and TRBJ2-1): KAGVTQTPRYLIKTRGQQVTLSCSPISGHRSVSWYQQTPGQGLQFLFEYFSETQRNKGNFPGRFSGRQFSNSRSEMNVSTLELGDSALYLCASSLVGLVSNEQFFGPGTRLTVL.

V gene TRBV20-1 combines with J gene TRBJ1-5, with D unresolved. Looked up from germline, CDR1 is DFQATT and CDR2 is SNEGSKA (reference sequence). The CDR3 is 12 amino acids. Trimming shortened V by 1 base and J by 5 bases, and 6 bases separated the two germline ends. DNA of the CDR3: TGCAGTGCTAGAGTCGGGGATCAGCCCCAGCATTTT. Amino acids: CSARVGDQPQHF.

This clonotype was counted ten times or more. The chain carries TRBV5-1 and TRBJ1-1; a possible D gene is TRBD1 (6 bases). This CDR3 comprises 16 residues. Germline CDR1 reads SGHRS; CDR2 reads YFSETQ. V was pared by 4 bases and J by 0 bases, with 16 bases between. The CDR3 loop reads CASSPTITGLNTEAFF. CDR3 bases: TGCGCCAGCAGCCCAACTATAACAGGGTTGAACACTGAAGCTTTCTTT.

The gene calls are TRBV4-1 and TRBJ2-5; the D call may be TRBD1 or TRBD2 (5 bases each). The CDR3 totals 13 residues. Germline V CDR1 and CDR2: MGHRA, YSYEKL. V was cut by 3 bases and J by 4 bases, with 9 bases left in between. CDR3 DNA: TGCGCCAGCAGCCATCCGGGACGAGAGACCCAGTACTTC. It yields the protein CASSHPGRETQYF.

The rearrangement uses TRBV9 and TRBJ1-2; D uncertain. The CDR3 covers 14 residues. CDR1 and CDR2 (germline): SGDLS, YYNGEE. V was clipped by 0 bases and J by 2 bases, with 8 bases between them. The CDR3 is CASSVAGGNYGYTF. DNA of the CDR3: TGTGCCAGCAGCGTAGCAGGAGGGAACTATGGCTACACCTTC.

This chain connects TRBV5-1 to TRBJ2-7; unclear D gene. CDR1 SGHRS and CDR2 YFSETQ come from the germline V gene. Deletions cut 4 bases from V and 2 bases from J, with 10 bases between. The CDR3 totals 13 residues. The CDR3 loop reads CASSQNPTYEQYF. The CDR3 DNA follows: TGCGCCAGCAGCCAAAATCCCACCTACGAGCAGTACTTC.

This clonotype was counted many times. This chain uses TRBV2 with TRBJ1-3; the D is unclear. Trimming removed 6 bases at V and 1 base at J, with 16 bases between. This CDR3 is built from 16 residues. From germline, CDR1 is SNHLY and CDR2 FYNNEI. This chain's CDR3 is CASSPPRGLSGNTIYF. The DNA of the CDR3 is TGTGCCAGCAGCCCCCCACGAGGGCTATCTGGAAACACCATATATTTT.